This is a list of T cell receptor beta chains from one sample in a study of tumor and adjacent non-tumor tissue in lung cancer. TCRdb reanalysed the multiplex PCR reads using MiXCR and keeps one entry per CDR3 protein. The sample records tens of thousands of distinct CDR3 sequences, roughly 60% being singletons. Sequenced sample: lung tumor tissue. All receptors derive from a man aged 45-60 years with non-small cell lung cancer. Each CDR3 is given without its conserved first and last residue. Each record gives: V gene, CDR3 protein.

v_call: TRBV28; cdr3_aa: AITNRGVAGKGQY
v_call: TRBV11-3; cdr3_aa: ASSPGTRGFADTHY
v_call: TRBV28; cdr3_aa: ASTPYEQC
v_call: TRBV6-1; cdr3_aa: ASSWVTALSEKLF
v_call: TRBV5-4; cdr3_aa: ASSKTNGRKETQY
v_call: TRBV12-3/TRBV12-4; cdr3_aa: AIILWERGPDEQY
v_call: TRBV30; cdr3_aa: ACPLGFSGNTIY
v_call: TRBV6-6; cdr3_aa: ASLRDEKLF
v_call: TRBV28; cdr3_aa: ASSSRASGLAKNIQY
v_call: TRBV11-2; cdr3_aa: ASSLVGGKSDTQY
v_call: TRBV5-1; cdr3_aa: ASSLGHRDRISEQY
v_call: TRBV4-2; cdr3_aa: ASSQDGNTIY
v_call: TRBV9; cdr3_aa: ASSAVADPTDTQY
v_call: TRBV28; cdr3_aa: ASSFSQGNYEQY
v_call: TRBV6-1; cdr3_aa: ASRRRSSGANVLT
v_call: TRBV11-3; cdr3_aa: VSISEGRNTDTQY
v_call: TRBV4-1; cdr3_aa: ASSVTGTSEYNEQF
v_call: TRBV11-2; cdr3_aa: ASSLTLAGSPSPTGTQY
v_call: TRBV6-2/TRBV6-3; cdr3_aa: ASSYRSSFNYGYT
v_call: TRBV11-2; cdr3_aa: VSGENQETQY
v_call: TRBV4-2; cdr3_aa: ASSQDRAGGSTDTQY
v_call: TRBV6-6; cdr3_aa: ASSYSSGGGGTEAF
v_call: TRBV15; cdr3_aa: ATSPGDLDTQY
v_call: TRBV11-2; cdr3_aa: ASSRGLADNEQF
v_call: TRBV12-5; cdr3_aa: ASGRRGETQY
v_call: TRBV6-5; cdr3_aa: ASSYTYLPGGGYEQY
v_call: TRBV19; cdr3_aa: ASSIPGLARDNEQF
v_call: TRBV12-3/TRBV12-4; cdr3_aa: ASSTGTGVSPLH
v_call: TRBV6-1; cdr3_aa: ASSEGAGDGYT
v_call: TRBV5-4; cdr3_aa: ASSPEPTTTDTQY
v_call: TRBV28; cdr3_aa: ASTSPLTGGYTDTQY
v_call: TRBV6-2/TRBV6-3; cdr3_aa: ASRKVLSTDTQY
v_call: TRBV28; cdr3_aa: ASVGGTDTQY
v_call: TRBV10-3; cdr3_aa: AISESGSLGQY
v_call: TRBV29-1; cdr3_aa: SIEGQGGDTQY
v_call: TRBV20-1; cdr3_aa: SAREAGSGNQPQH
v_call: TRBV6-1; cdr3_aa: ASSAQVEQF
v_call: TRBV11-3; cdr3_aa: ASCQGTSGFADTQY
v_call: TRBV12-3/TRBV12-4; cdr3_aa: VSSKGSRGQNYDYT
v_call: TRBV10-2; cdr3_aa: ASTANAATLEAF
v_call: TRBV27; cdr3_aa: ASSLRRQGNEQY
v_call: TRBV11-2; cdr3_aa: ASTLRERKTQY